These T cell receptor beta chains were read from a single sample in a study of breast tumors, draining lymph nodes, adjacent tissues. MiXCR, run by TCRdb on the multiplex PCR reads, gives a single entry per CDR3 protein. The data show 11,000 or so distinct CDR3 sequences, 36% seen once. The sample consisted of breast tumor tissue. The source of these receptors is a female donor with breast cancer. Some clones in this sample may be carry-over from other donors' samples. CDR3s include the opening cysteine and the closing phenylalanine or tryptophan. D genes are given only for firm matches. Clone size is stated in some rows and not others, as once, few, many or a class when expanded.

d_call	clone_size	j_call	v_call	cdr3_nt	cdr3_aa
NA	many	TRBJ1-4	TRBV6-6	TGTGCCAGCAGGCGGACCGTGGAAAAACTGTTTTTT	CASRRTVEKLFF
NA	many	TRBJ2-3	TRBV5-1	TGCGCCAGCAGCATCGACAGGGATACGCAGTATTTT	CASSIDRDTQYF
NA	many	TRBJ2-3	TRBV3-1	TGTGCCAGCAGCCAAGGGGATACGCAGTATTTT	CASSQGDTQYF
NA	many	TRBJ2-1	TRBV13	TGTGCCAGCAGCTCGTCGGGGTTCACTAATGAGCAGTTCTTC	CASSSSGFTNEQFF
NA	NA	TRBJ1-6	TRBV4-1	TGCGCTAGCATCCAAGGCAGGCTTGATTCACCCCTCCACTTT	CASIQGRLDSPLHF
TRBD1	many	TRBJ2-7	TRBV11-2	TGTGCCAGCAGCTTAGATAGCACGGGACAGGGACGCTACGAGCAGTACTTC	CASSLDSTGQGRYEQYF
TRBD2	many	TRBJ2-3	TRBV4-1	TGCGCCAGCAGCCAAAGACTAGCGGGGGTTTCTAGCACAGATACGCAGTATTTT	CASSQRLAGVSSTDTQYF
NA	few	TRBJ1-1	TRBV2	TGTGCCAGCAGTGAAGAGGAGAACACTGAAGCTTTCTTT	CASSEEENTEAFF
TRBD1	many	TRBJ1-5	TRBV7-9	TGTGCCAGCAGCTTAGGGCGCCCGGGACAGGGGATTTTCAATCAGCCCCAGCATTTT	CASSLGRPGQGIFNQPQHF
NA	many	TRBJ1-4	TRBV6-5	TGTGCCAGCAGTTTAAAGCCTCCAGGGGAGTACGAAAAACTGTTTTTT	CASSLKPPGEYEKLFF